This record covers a single TCR beta chain. This sample is drawn from a study of sequential checkpoint blockade in melanoma. Germline V gene sequence: CDR1 SQVTM, CDR2 ANQGSEA. The CDR3 has 14 amino acids. The ends were cut back, 0 bases at V and 1 base at J, with 10 bases in the middle. Produced via immunoSEQ multiplex PCR; TCRdb's table is partial and in-frame only. The sample lists approximately 37,000 clones, about 30% occurring once. Treatment noted: randomized to nivolumab then ipilimumab (arm A) or the reverse (arm B). This chain connects TRBV29-1 to TRBJ2-7, with D possibly TRBD1 on 6 matching bases. The specimen comprised tumor tissue (inferred from file names), sampled from a patient given nivolumab and ipilimumab in sequence. The sequence was obtained from a human donor with melanoma. The CDR3 reads CSVEDDRKSYEQYF. CDR3 nucleotides: TGCAGCGTTGAAGATGACAGGAAATCCTACGAGCAGTACTTC.